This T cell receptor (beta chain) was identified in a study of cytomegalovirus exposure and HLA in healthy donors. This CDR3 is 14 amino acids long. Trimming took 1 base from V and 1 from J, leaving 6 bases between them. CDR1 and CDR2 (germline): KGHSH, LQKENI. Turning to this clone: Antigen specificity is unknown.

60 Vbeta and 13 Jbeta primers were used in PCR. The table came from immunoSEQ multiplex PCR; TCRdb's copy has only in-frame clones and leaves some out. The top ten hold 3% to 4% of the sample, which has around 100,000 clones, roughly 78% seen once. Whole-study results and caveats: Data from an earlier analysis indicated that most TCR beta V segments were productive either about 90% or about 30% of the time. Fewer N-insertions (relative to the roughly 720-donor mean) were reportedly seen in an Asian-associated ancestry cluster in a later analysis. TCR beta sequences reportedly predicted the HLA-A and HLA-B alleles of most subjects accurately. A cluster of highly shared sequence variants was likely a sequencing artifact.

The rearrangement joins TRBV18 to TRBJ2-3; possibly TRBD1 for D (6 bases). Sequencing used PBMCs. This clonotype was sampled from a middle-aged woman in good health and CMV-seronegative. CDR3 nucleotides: TGTGCCAGCTCACCACGGACAGGCACAGATACGCAGTATTTT. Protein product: CASSPRTGTDTQYF.